The 25 T cell receptor beta chains reported below all come from one sample, sequenced in a study of T cell responses to AZD1222 COVID-19 vaccine. Profiling relied on immunoSEQ multiplex PCR, and the TCRdb table lists in-frame clones only, not all of them. The repertoire holds approximately 150,000 clones, with roughly 89% as singletons. Sequenced material: peripheral blood, taken on day 0 of AZD1222 vaccination. These receptors all stem from an adult in good health.

The rearrangement links TRBV5-1 to TRBJ1-6; D is uncertain. This CDR3 has 14 residues. The V gene's germline CDR1 is SGHRS and CDR2 YFSETQ. The V end lost 4 bases, the J end lost 13 bases, and 18 bases lay between the germline ends. The CDR3 sequence is CASSPDGPPAPLHF. DNA for the CDR3: TGCGCCAGCAGCCCGGACGGACCCCCAGCTCCCCTCCACTTT.

The J gene is TRBJ2-1, the V gene TRBV5-1, with D hard to call. This CDR3 has 14 amino acids. Germline-derived CDR1 and CDR2 are SGHRS and YFSETQ. The germline V and J ends were trimmed by 0 bases and 1 base, with 5 bases remaining between them. The CDR3 DNA is TGCGCCAGCAGCTTGGTCCCTTCCTACAATGAGCAGTTCTTC. Its protein product is CASSLVPSYNEQFF.

The chain couples TRBV19 to TRBJ1-1, with D unresolved. The CDR3 covers 12 residues. Germline CDR1 is LNHDA and CDR2 is SQIVND (reference sequence). With 9 bases removed from V and 1 base from J, the gap between germline ends came to 9 bases. The CDR3 nucleotides are TGTGCCAGCGAGAACAAGAACACTGAAGCTTTCTTT. Translated, it gives CASENKNTEAFF.

This chain connects TRBV3-1 (or the pseudogene TRBV3-2) to TRBJ1-6; 8 bases align to TRBD1. The J segment lost 7 bases and the V segment lost 5 bases, leaving 7 bases of the junction unmatched. The CDR3 is 15 amino acids. Germline CDR1 LGHDT, CDR2 YNNKEL (reference sequence). For the CDR3, the DNA is TGTGCCAGCAGCTCCAGGACAGGGCTAAATTCACCCCTCCACTTT. Its translation: CASSSRTGLNSPLHF.

The chain employs TRBV10-3 and TRBJ2-2; perhaps TRBD1 as D (5 bases). Germline V lookup: CDR1 ENHRY, CDR2 SYGVKD. Trimming removed 2 bases at V and 0 bases at J, with 7 bases between. This CDR3 contains 15 residues. The CDR3 sequence: CAISEKTANTGELFF. In DNA, the CDR3 is TGTGCCATCAGTGAGAAGACAGCGAACACCGGGGAGCTGTTTTTT.

The chain employs TRBV23-1 and TRBJ1-5; TRBD1 might be the D (6 bases). TRBV23-1 is designated an ORF whose function remains uncertain. The CDR3 extends over 17 amino acids. V was pared by 4 bases and J by 3 bases, with 19 bases between. The CDR3: CASSPRTGTKFNQPQHF. The CDR3 nucleotides are TGCGCCAGCAGTCCCAGGACTGGGACAAAATTCAATCAGCCCCAGCATTTT.

This sequence joins TRBV25-1 and TRBJ1-2; 10 nucleotides line up with TRBD1. This CDR3 spans 15 amino acids. V shed 3 bases, J shed 2 bases, and the junction held 3 bases outside the gene matches. Germline CDR1 MGHDK, CDR2 SYGVNS. The CDR3 here is CASSERQGANYGYTF. The CDR3 DNA follows: TGTGCCAGCAGTGAGCGACAGGGGGCCAACTATGGCTACACCTTC.

The genes are TRBV7-2 and TRBJ2-2, with a tentative D call TRBD2 (6 bases). The CDR3 totals 14 residues. Per germline, CDR1 SGHTA and CDR2 FQGNSA. Trimming cost V 6 bases and J 5 bases, with 13 bases left between them. The CDR3 here is CASSPGLSTGELFF. CDR3 DNA: TGTGCCAGCAGTCCGGGACTCTCGACCGGGGAGCTGTTTTTT.

V gene TRBV5-3 combines with J gene TRBJ2-7; D is perhaps TRBD2 (6 bases). TRBV5-3 is marked as an open reading frame, function uncertain. V lost 3 bases and J lost 6, with 13 bases in between. This CDR3 region has 13 residues. DNA of the CDR3: TGTGCCAGAAGCTCGGAGGTGGGGGGCGAGCAGTACGTC. It codes for CARSSEVGGEQYV.

The rearrangement links TRBV29-1 to TRBJ2-1; TRBD1 matches at 9 bases. From germline, CDR1 is SQVTM and CDR2 ANQGSEA. The CDR3 sequence is 12 residues long. Trimming cost V 6 bases and J 6 bases; bases outside gene matches: 3. The CDR3 sequence: CSVGQGSNEQFF. The CDR3 DNA follows: TGCAGCGTCGGACAGGGGAGCAATGAGCAGTTCTTC.

The chain combines TRBV7-3 with TRBJ2-3; TRBD2 might be the D (5 bases). This CDR3 comprises 15 residues. Germline CDR1 SGHTA, CDR2 FQGTGA. The V end was cut by 2 bases, the J end by 3 bases, with 12 bases between. CDR3 sequence (DNA): TGTGCCAGCAGCTTAGCGGGCCATAATACAGATACGCAGTATTTT. Translation gives CASSLAGHNTDTQYF.

The chain combines TRBV10-3 with TRBJ2-5; perhaps TRBD2 as D (6 bases). V lost 10 bases to trimming and J lost 0 bases, with 15 bases between them. CDR1 and CDR2 (germline): ENHRY, SYGVKD. The CDR3 loop spans 14 amino acids. The CDR3 region is CATSGGSYQETQYF. The CDR3 DNA sequence: TGTGCCACCTCCGGGGGTTCGTACCAAGAGACCCAGTACTTC.

The chain joins TRBV10-2 to TRBJ1-1; TRBD1 might be the D (6 bases). Germline loops: CDR1 WSHSY, CDR2 SAAADI. V was pared by 7 bases and J by 12 bases, with 27 bases between. The CDR3 spans 15 residues. CDR3 DNA sequence: TGCGCCAGCAAAAGAAACCCACAGGGCACTGAAAGAACTTTCTTT. Translation: CASKRNPQGTERTFF.

The CDR3 sequence is CASSVAPSDTLHF. For the CDR3, the DNA is TGTGCCAGCAGCGTAGCCCCTTCTGATACCCTCCACTTT. The chain is built from TRBV9 and TRBJ1-6; D unclear. The CDR3 is made up of 13 amino acids. CDR1 is SGDLS, CDR2 YYNGEE, per germline. V was trimmed by 0 bases and J by 14 bases, leaving 12 bases between them.

V gene TRBV9 combines with J gene TRBJ2-7, with D possibly matching TRBD1 (5 bases). The germline V and J ends were trimmed by 1 base and 0 bases, with 8 bases remaining between them. Germline CDR1 and CDR2: SGDLS and YYNGEE. CDR3 size: 14 residues. The CDR3 nucleotides are TGTGCCAGCAGCGTATCAGGGAACTCCTACGAGCAGTACTTC. This gives the protein CASSVSGNSYEQYF.

This sequence joins TRBV7-9 and TRBJ2-3; 14 bases agree with TRBD2. Germline V gives CDR1 SEHNR, CDR2 FQNEAQ (reference sequence). Trimming removed 1 base from V and 4 bases from J; junction bases left unmatched: 4. The CDR3 sequence is 17 residues long. In nucleotides, the CDR3 is TGTGCCAGCAGCTTAGGACTAGCGGGAGGGCCTGCAGATACGCAGTATTTT. Translated, it gives CASSLGLAGGPADTQYF.

This clone was observed a handful of times. The rearrangement joins TRBV6-6 to TRBJ2-7, with D possibly TRBD1 on 5 matching bases. This CDR3 has 13 amino acids. Looked up from germline, CDR1 is MNHNY and CDR2 is SVGAGI (reference sequence). The V gene lost 8 bases and the J gene lost 3 bases, with 14 bases spanning the gap. CDR3 nucleotides: TGTGCCAGCGCAGTGGACACCGTCTACGAGCAGTACTTC. It specifies CASAVDTVYEQYF.

CDR3 nucleotide sequence: TGTGCCAGCAGCTTGGATGGGACACGCAGCTCTGGAAACACCATATATTTT. Its protein product is CASSLDGTRSSGNTIYF. The chain carries TRBV5-5 and TRBJ1-3; a weak D match, TRBD1 (6 bases). V was shortened by 0 bases and J by 0 bases, with 13 bases between the two germline ends. This CDR3 region has 17 residues. CDR1 and CDR2 from the germline V gene are SGHKS and YYEKEE (reference sequence).

This chain connects TRBV18 to TRBJ2-3; TRBD2 matches 7 bases. The ends lost 2 bases at V and 2 bases at J; junction bases unmatched: 7. The CDR3 spans 16 residues. In germline, CDR1 is KGHSH, CDR2 LQKENI. The CDR3 sequence: CASSPGRAGLTDTQYF. The CDR3 DNA reads TGTGCCAGCTCACCAGGGAGGGCCGGCCTCACAGATACGCAGTATTTT. The whole variable domain, remainder taken from reference TRBV18 and TRBJ2-3, is NAGVMQNPRHLVRRRGQEARLRCSPMKGHSHVYWYRQLPEEGLKFMVYLQKENIIDESGMPKERFSAEFPKEGPSILRIQQVVRGDSAAYFCASSPGRAGLTDTQYFGPGTRLTVL.

This chain links TRBV28 with TRBJ1-5; D not certain. CDR3 length equals 12 residues. Germline V gene lookup returns CDR1 MDHEN and CDR2 SYDVKM. V lost 5 bases and J 8 bases, leaving 10 bases between the germline ends. The CDR3 is CASSSDWEPQHF. CDR3 sequence (DNA): TGTGCCAGCAGTAGTGATTGGGAGCCCCAGCATTTT.

The V gene is TRBV5-8, the J gene TRBJ2-3, with a weak D call TRBD2 (6 bases). V lost 3 bases, J lost 2 bases, and 10 bases lay in between. This CDR3 is 14 amino acids long. Germline V gene lookup returns CDR1 SGHTS and CDR2 YDEGEE. CDR3 coding DNA: TGTGCCAGCAGCTGGGGGGTGATCACAGATACGCAGTATTTT. It yields the protein CASSWGVITDTQYF.

About this clone: The sample has other DNA sequences that encode this CDR3 too. This chain links TRBV5-1 with TRBJ1-2; unclear D gene. Trimming removed 3 bases at V and 2 bases at J, with 5 bases between. The CDR3 length is 12 residues. The germline V gene encodes CDR1 SGHRS and CDR2 YFSETQ. CDR3 sequence (DNA): TGCGCCAGCAGCTCGGGAAACTATGGCTACACCTTC. It is translated as CASSSGNYGYTF.

The chain carries TRBV5-1 and TRBJ2-7; D is possibly TRBD1 or TRBD2 (8 bases each). The CDR3 loop spans 16 amino acids. The V and J ends lost 4 bases and 0 bases respectively, with 17 bases between them. Germline CDR1 and CDR2: SGHRS and YFSETQ. The CDR3 nucleotides are TGCGCCAGCAGCGTTAGCGGGACAGGCCCCTCCTACGAGCAGTACTTC. It codes for CASSVSGTGPSYEQYF.

The chain has TRBV5-6 and TRBJ1-2; D not certain. The CDR3 runs to 15 residues. CDR1 is SGHDT, CDR2 YYEEEE, per germline. Deletions cut 4 bases from V and 8 bases from J, with 21 bases between. Written as DNA, the CDR3 is TGTGCCAGCAGCCCCGGGTCGTTGGCTAGCTTGGGCTACACCTTC. Protein: CASSPGSLASLGYTF. Supplemented by reference TRBV5-6 and TRBJ1-2, the full variable domain reads DAGVTQSPTHLIKTRGQQVTLRCSPKSGHDTVSWYQQALGQGPQFIFQYYEEEERQRGNFPDRFSGHQFPNYSSELNVNALLLGDSALYLCASSPGSLASLGYTFGSGTRLTVV.

This clone was seen a few times. This chain joins TRBV7-9 and TRBJ1-5, with 8 bases lining up with TRBD1. After removal of 1 base from V and 6 bases from J, the junction contained 8 bases not matched to a gene. Germline CDR1 SEHNR, CDR2 FQNEAQ (reference sequence). The CDR3 spans 16 residues. CDR3 region: CASSLVGQGGFQPQHF. DNA for the CDR3: TGTGCCAGCAGCTTAGTTGGACAGGGAGGCTTTCAGCCCCAGCATTTT.